This T cell receptor beta chain was identified in a study of shared clonotypes between healthy human individuals. Study-wide context: Three plates were used per donor for CD4 naive, three for CD4 memory, two for CD8 naive and one for CD8 memory.

On this clone: Its antigen is unidentified.

The germline V gene has CDR1 LGHNA and CDR2 YNFKEQ. This CDR3 is built from 14 residues. V was cut by 1 base and J by 2 bases, with 8 bases left in between. CD45RO-negative, CCR7-positively selected cells formed the naive CD8 fraction, excluding terminally differentiated effector memory CD45RA+ cells. Donation came from healthy HIV-negative adults that had no recent acute infections or vaccinations. The table came from immunoSEQ multiplex PCR; TCRdb's copy has only in-frame clones and leaves some out. The table shows 660,000 or so clones, with 95% to 97% occurring only once. Study-level points and caveats: A limitation of the genetic and exposure-history diversity represented arose from few donors. Among a few donors, around 5% of naive CD4 clonotypes were found in common.

V is TRBV4-2 and J is TRBJ2-5; D not resolved. The TCR comes from a woman in her twenties or thirties in good health. Sample: naive CD8+ T cells sorted from blood. The CDR3 coding sequence is TGTGCCAGCAGCCAAGGGGTAGGGCAAGAGACCCAGTACTTC. It codes for CASSQGVGQETQYF.